The clone carrying this T cell receptor (beta chain) was seen only a few times. Its cognate antigen is unknown. This entry belongs to a study of identical twins. Study-wide results and caveats: These conclusions were based on statistical analysis (cross-sectional, not following the same donors). Out-of-frame alpha sequences common to twins exhibited a surplus of low generation probability.

It was template switching that added a universal primer site, and there were unique molecular identifiers on the cDNA. MiXCR was run by TCRdb on the 5' RACE reads, yielding one entry per CDR3 protein. This table has roughly 240,000 distinct CDR3 sequences, approximately 7% appearing once. The germline V gene has CDR1 MDHEN and CDR2 SYDVKM. This CDR3 region has 12 residues. A further study also used this sample, focusing on yellow fever vaccine responses in identical twins. As that report states: After vaccination, twins' T cell response reportedly seemed partly convergent, partly personalized.

Material for sequencing was memory (CD45RO+) T cells sorted from blood. This chain uses TRBV28 with TRBJ2-3; 11 bases fit TRBD2. This receptor was obtained from a woman aged 18-35 years in good health. The CDR3 DNA reads as TGTGCTAGCGGGAGGGCCACAGATACGCAGTATTTT. Protein: CASGRATDTQYF. The full variable domain, with the rest looked up from reference TRBV28 and TRBJ2-3, is DVKVTQSSRYLVKRTGEKVFLECVQDMDHENMFWYRQDPGLGLRLIYFSYDVKMKEKGDIPEGYSVSREKKERFSLILESASTNQTSMYLCASGRATDTQYFGPGTRLTVL.